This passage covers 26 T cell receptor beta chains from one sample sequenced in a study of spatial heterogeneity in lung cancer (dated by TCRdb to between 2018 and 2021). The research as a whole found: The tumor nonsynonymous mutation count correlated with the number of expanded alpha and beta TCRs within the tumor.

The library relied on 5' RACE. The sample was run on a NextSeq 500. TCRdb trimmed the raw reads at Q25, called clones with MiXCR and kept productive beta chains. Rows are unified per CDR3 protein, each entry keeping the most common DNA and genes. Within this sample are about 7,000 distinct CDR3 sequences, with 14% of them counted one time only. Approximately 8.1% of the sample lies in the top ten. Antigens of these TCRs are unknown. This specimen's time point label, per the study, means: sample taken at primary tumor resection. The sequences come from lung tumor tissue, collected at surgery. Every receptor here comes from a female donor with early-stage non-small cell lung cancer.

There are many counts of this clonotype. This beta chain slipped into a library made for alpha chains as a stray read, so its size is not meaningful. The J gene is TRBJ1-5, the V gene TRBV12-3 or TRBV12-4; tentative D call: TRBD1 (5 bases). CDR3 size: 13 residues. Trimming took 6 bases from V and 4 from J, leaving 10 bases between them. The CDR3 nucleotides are TGTGCCAGCAGCGGGGGGGAAAATCAGCCCCAGCATTTT. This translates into CASSGGENQPQHF.

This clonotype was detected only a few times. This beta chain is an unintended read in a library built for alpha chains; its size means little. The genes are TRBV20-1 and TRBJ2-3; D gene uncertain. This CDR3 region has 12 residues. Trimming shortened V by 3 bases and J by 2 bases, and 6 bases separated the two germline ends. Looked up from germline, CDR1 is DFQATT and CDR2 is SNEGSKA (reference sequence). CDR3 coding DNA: TGCAGTGCTAGCGGGCCCACAGATACGCAGTATTTT. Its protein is CSASGPTDTQYF.

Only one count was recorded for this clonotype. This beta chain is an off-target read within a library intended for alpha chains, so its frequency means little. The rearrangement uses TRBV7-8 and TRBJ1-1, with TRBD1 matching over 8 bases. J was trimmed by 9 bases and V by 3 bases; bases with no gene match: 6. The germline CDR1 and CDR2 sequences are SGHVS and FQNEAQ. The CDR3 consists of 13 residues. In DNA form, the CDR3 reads TGTGCCAGCAGCTTTGACCGGGACAGGAAAGCTTTCTTT. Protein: CASSFDRDRKAFF.

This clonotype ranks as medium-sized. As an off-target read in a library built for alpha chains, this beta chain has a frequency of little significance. The CDR3 DNA reads as TGTGCCAGCAGCCCGGGGGGCCCCACGAATACGCAGTATTTT. The encoded protein is CASSPGGPTNTQYF. The chain employs TRBV6-2 or TRBV6-3 and TRBJ2-3, with D maybe TRBD2 (7 bases). Trimming stripped 6 bases from V and 7 bases from J, with 17 bases between. Germline CDR1 reads MNHEY; CDR2 reads SVGEGT. The CDR3 extends over 14 amino acids.

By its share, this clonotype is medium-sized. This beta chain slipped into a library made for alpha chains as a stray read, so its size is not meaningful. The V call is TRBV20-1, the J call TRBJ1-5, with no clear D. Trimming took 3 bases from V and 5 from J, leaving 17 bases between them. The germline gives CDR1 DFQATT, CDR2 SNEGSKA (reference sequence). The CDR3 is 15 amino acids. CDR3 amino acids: CSASSGFWLDQPQHF. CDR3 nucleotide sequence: TGCAGTGCTAGTTCGGGCTTCTGGCTGGATCAGCCCCAGCATTTT.

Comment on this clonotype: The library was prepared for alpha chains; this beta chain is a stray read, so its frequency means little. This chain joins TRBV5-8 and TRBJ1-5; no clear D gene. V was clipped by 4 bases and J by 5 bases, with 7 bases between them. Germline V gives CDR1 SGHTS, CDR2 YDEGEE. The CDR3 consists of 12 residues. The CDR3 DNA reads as TGTGCCAGCAGCGTACCTTATCAGCCCCAGCATTTT. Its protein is CASSVPYQPQHF.

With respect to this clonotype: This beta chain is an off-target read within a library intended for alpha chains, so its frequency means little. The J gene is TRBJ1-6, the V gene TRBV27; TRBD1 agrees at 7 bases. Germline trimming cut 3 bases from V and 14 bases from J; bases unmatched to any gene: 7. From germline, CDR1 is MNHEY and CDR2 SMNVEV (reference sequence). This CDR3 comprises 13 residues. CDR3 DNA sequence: TGTGCCAGCAGTTTCCAAGACAGGGCGACCCTCCACTTT. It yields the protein CASSFQDRATLHF.

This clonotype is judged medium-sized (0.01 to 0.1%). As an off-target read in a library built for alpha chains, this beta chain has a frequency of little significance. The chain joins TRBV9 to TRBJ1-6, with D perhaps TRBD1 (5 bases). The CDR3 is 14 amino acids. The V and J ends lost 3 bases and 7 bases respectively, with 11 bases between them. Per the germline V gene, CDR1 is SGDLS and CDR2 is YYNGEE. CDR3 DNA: TGTGCCAGCAGCGGGGGGACTCAGAATTCACCCCTCCACTTT. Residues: CASSGGTQNSPLHF.

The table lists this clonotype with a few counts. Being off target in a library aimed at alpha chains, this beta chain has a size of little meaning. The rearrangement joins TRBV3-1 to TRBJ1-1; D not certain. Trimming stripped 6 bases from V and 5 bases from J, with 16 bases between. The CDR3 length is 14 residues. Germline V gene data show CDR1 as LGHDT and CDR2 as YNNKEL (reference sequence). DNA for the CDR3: TGTGCCAGCAGTCTCGCCGAGAAGGGAACTGAAGCTTTCTTT. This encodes CASSLAEKGTEAFF.

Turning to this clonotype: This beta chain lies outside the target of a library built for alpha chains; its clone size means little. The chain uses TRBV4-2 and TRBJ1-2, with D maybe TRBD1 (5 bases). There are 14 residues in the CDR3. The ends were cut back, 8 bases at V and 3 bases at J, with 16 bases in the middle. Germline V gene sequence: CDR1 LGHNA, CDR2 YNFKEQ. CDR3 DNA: TGTGCCAGCCAAGTGGGACTGGGCCACTATGGCTACACCTTC. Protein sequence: CASQVGLGHYGYTF.

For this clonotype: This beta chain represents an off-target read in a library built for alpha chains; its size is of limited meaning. CDR3 nucleotides: TGTGCCTGGAGTGGAGCCGACGAGCAGTACTTC. As protein: CAWSGADEQYF. The chain is built from TRBV30 and TRBJ2-7; D gene uncertain. Germline CDR1 and CDR2: GTSNPN and SVGIG (reference sequence). The V gene lost 1 base and the J gene lost 5 bases, with 6 bases spanning the gap. The CDR3 sequence is 11 residues long. Full variable domain (remainder filled in from reference TRBV30 and TRBJ2-7): SQTIHQWPATLVQPVGSPLSLECTVEGTSNPNLYWYRQAAGRGLQLLFYSVGIGQISSEVPQNLSASRPQDRQFILSSKKLLLSDSGFYLCAWSGADEQYFGPGTRLTVT.

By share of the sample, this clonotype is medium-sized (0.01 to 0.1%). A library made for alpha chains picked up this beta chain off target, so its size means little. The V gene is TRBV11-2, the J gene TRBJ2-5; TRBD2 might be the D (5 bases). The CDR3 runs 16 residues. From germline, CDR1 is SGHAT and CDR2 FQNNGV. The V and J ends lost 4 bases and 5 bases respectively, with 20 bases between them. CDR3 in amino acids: CASSSSGHGKGETQYF. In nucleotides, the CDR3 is TGTGCCAGCAGCTCCAGTGGTCACGGGAAAGGGGAGACCCAGTACTTC. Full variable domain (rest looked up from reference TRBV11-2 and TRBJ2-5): EAGVAQSPRYKIIEKRQSVAFWCNPISGHATLYWYQQILGQGPKLLIQFQNNGVVDDSQLPKDRFSAERLKGVDSTLKIQPAKLEDSAVYLCASSSSGHGKGETQYFGPGTRLLVL.

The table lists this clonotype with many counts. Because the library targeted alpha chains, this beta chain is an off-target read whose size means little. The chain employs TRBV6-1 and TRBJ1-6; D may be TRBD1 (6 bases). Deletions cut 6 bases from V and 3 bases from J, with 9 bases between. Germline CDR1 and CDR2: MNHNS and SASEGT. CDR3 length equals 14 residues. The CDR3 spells CASRLQGYNSPLHF. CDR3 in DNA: TGTGCCAGCAGATTACAGGGCTATAATTCACCCCTCCACTTT.

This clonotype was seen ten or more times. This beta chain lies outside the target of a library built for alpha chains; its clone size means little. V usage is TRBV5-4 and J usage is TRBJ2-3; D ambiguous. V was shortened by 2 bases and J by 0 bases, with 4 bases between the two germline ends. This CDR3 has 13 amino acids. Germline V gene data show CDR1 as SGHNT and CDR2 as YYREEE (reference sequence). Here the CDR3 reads CASSFISTDTQYF. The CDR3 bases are TGTGCCAGCAGCTTTATTAGCACAGATACGCAGTATTTT.

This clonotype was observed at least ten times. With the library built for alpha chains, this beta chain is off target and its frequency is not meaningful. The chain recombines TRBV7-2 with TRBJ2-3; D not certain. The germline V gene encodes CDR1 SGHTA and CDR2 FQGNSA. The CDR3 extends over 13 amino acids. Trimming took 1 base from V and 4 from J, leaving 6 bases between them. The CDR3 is CASSLDGSDTQYF. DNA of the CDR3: TGTGCCAGCAGCTTAGACGGTTCAGATACGCAGTATTTT.

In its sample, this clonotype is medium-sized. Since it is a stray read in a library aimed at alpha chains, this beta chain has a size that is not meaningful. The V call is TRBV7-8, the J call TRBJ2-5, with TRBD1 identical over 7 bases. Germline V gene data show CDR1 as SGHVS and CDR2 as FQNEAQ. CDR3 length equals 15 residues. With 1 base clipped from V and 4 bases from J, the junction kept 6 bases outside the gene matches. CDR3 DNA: TGTGCCAGCAGCTTAGTACAGGGGACCGGAGAGACCCAGTACTTC. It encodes CASSLVQGTGETQYF.

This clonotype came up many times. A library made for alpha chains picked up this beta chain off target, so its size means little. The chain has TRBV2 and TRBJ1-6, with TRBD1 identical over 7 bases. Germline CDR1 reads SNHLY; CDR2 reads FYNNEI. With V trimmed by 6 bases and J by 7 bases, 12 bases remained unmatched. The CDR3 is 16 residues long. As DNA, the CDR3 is TGTGCCAGCAGGACGAGACAGGGTTTCGGAAATTCACCCCTCCACTTT. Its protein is CASRTRQGFGNSPLHF.

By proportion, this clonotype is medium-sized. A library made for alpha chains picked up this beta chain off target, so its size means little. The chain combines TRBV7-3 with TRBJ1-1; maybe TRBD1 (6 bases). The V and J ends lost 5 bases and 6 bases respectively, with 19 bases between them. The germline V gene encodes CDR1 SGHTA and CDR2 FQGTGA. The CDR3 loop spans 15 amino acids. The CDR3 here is CASSLGGHRGSEAFF. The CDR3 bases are TGTGCCAGCAGCCTTGGGGGCCATAGAGGCTCTGAAGCTTTCTTT. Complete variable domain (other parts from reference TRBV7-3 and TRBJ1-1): GAGVSQTPSNKVTEKGKYVELRCDPISGHTALYWYRQSLGQGPEFLIYFQGTGAADDSGLPNDRFFAVRPEGSVSTLKIQRTERGDSAVYLCASSLGGHRGSEAFFGQGTRLTVV.

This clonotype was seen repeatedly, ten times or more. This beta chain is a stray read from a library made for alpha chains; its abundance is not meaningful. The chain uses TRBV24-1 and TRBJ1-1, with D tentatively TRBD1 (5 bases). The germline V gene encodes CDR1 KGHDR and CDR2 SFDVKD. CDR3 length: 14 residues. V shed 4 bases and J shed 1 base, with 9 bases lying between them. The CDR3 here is CATSDSTGNTEAFF. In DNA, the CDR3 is TGTGCCACCAGTGACTCTACAGGGAACACTGAAGCTTTCTTT.

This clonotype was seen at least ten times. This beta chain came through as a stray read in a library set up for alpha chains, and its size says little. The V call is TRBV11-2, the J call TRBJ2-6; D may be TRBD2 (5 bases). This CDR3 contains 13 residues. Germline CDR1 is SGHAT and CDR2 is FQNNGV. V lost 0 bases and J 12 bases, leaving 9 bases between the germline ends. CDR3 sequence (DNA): TGTGCCAGCAGCTTAGATAGACGGGGCGTCCTGACTTTC. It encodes CASSLDRRGVLTF.

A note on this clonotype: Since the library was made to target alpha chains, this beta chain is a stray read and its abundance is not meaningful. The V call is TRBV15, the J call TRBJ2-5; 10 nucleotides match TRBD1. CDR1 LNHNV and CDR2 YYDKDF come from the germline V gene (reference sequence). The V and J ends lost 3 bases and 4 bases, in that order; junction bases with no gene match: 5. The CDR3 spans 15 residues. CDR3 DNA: TGTGCCACCAGCAGGGCCGGGACAGGGGCAGAGACCCAGTACTTC. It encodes CATSRAGTGAETQYF.

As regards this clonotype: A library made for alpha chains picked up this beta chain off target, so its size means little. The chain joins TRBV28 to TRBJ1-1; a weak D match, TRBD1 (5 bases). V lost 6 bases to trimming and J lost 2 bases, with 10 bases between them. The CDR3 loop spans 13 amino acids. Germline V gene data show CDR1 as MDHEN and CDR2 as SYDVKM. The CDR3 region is CASSLRDNTEAFF. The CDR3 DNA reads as TGTGCCAGCAGCCTCAGGGATAACACTGAAGCTTTCTTT.

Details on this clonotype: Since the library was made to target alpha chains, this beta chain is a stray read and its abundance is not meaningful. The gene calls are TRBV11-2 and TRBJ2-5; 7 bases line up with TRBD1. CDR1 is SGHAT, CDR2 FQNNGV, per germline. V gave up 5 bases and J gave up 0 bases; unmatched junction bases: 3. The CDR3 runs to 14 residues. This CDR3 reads CASSQQGYQETQYF. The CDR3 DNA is TGTGCCAGCAGCCAACAGGGGTACCAAGAGACCCAGTACTTC.

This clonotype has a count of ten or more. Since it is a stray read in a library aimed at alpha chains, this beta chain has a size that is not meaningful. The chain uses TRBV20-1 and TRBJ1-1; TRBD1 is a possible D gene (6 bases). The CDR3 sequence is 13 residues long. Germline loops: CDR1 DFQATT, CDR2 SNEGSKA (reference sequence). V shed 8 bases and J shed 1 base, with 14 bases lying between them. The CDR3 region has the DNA TGCAGTCCTCAGGGGCCGGGGAACACTGAAGCTTTCTTT. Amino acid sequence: CSPQGPGNTEAFF.

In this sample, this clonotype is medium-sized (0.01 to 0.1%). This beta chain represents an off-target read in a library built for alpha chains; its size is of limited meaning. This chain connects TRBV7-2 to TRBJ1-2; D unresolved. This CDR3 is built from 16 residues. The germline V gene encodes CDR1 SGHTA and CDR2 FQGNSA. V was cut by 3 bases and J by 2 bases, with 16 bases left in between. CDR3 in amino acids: CASSFDRGPRNYGYTF. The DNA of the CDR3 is TGTGCCAGCAGCTTTGATAGAGGACCGAGAAACTATGGCTACACCTTC.

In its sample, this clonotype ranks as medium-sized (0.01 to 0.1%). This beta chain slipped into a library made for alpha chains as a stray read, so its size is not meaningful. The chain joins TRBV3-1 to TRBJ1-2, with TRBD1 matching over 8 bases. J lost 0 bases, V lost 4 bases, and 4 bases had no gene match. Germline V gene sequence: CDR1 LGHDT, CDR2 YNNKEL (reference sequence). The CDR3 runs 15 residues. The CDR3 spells CASSRTGQANYGYTF. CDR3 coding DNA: TGTGCCAGCAGCCGGACAGGGCAAGCTAACTATGGCTACACCTTC.